This T cell receptor beta chain stems from a study of beta chain features in type 1 diabetes. Study-level results: The study found fewer insertions and more deletions at VDJ junctions in type 1 diabetes patients. The similarity of naive, central memory and Treg TCRB repertoires appeared greater among patients than among healthy donors.

As every portion of the isolated RNA was reverse transcribed, the sequencing read expressed TCRB transcripts. Clones were read by immunoSEQ multiplex PCR, and TCRdb kept only the in-frame ones, dropping some. The table has some 44,000 clones, approximately 56% seen once. With regard to this clone: What it recognizes is unknown.

The germline CDR1 and CDR2 sequences are SGHTA and FQGNSA. V dropped 5 bases and J dropped 2 bases, with 20 bases sitting between them. The length of the CDR3 is 17 residues. The chain couples TRBV7-2 to TRBJ2-3; D is possibly TRBD2 (6 bases). Input material: Tregs from blood. The sequence was obtained from a woman aged 18-29 years in good health. For the CDR3, the DNA is TGTGCCAGCAGCCAGGGCGGGGCCTTTTCTCCCACAGATACGCAGTATTTT. Protein sequence: CASSQGGAFSPTDTQYF.